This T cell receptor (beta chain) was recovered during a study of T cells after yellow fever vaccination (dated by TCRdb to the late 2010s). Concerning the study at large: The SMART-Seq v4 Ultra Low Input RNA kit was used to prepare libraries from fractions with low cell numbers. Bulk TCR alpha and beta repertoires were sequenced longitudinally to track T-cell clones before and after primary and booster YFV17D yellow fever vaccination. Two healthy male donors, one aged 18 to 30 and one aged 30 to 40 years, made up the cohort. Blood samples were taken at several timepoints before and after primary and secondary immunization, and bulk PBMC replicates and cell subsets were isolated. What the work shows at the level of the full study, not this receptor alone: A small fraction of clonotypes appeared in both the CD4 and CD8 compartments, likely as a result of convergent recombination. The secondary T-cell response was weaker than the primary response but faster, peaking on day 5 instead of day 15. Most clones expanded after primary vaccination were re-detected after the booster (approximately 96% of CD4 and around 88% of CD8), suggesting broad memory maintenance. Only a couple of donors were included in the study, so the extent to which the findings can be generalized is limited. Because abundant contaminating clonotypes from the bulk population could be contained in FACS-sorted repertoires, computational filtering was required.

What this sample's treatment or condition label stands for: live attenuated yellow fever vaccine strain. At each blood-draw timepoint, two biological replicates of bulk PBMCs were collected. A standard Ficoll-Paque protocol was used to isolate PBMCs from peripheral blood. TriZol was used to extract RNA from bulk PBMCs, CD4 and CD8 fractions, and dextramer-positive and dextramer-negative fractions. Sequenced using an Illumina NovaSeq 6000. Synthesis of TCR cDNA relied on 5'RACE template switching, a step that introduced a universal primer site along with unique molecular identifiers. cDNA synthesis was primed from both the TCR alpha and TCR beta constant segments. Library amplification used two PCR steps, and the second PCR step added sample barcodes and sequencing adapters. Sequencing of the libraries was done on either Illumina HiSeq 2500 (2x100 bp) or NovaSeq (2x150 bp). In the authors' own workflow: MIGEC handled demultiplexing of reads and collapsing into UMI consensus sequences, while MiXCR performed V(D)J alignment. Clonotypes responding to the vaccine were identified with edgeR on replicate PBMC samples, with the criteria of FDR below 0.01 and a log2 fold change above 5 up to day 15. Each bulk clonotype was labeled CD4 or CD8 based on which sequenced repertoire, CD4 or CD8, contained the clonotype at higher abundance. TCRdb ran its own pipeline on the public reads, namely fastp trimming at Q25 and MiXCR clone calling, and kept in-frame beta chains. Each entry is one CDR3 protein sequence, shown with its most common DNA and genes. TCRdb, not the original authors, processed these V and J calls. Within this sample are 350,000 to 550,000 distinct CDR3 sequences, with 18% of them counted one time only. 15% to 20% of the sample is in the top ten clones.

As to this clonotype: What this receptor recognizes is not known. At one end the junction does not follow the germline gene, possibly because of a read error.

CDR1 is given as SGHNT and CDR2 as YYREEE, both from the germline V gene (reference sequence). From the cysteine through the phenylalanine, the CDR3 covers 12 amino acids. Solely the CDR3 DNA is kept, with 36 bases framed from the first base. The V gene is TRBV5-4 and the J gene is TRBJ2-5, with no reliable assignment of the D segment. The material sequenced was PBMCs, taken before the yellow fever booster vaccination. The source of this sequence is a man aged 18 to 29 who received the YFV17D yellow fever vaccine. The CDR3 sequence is CATSANHETQYF. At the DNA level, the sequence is TGTGCCACCTCAGCTAACCATGAGACCCAGTACTTC.